This is a list of T cell receptor beta chains from one sample in a study of blood T cell repertoires in COVID-19. Using immunoSEQ multiplex PCR, the repertoire was profiled, and TCRdb retains in-frame clones only, with some absent. The profile covers about 190,000 clones, with more than 75% appearing a single time and roughly a sixth taken by the ten largest. The sample taken for sequencing was PBMCs or T cells enriched from blood (not recorded which). These receptors originate from a woman between 45 and 65 years old with acute COVID-19. CDR3s include the opening cysteine and the closing phenylalanine or tryptophan. Not all rows give a size; the values are once, few, many and, for expanded clones, a class.

size	V	CDR3
-	TRBV3-1/TRBV3-2	CASSQAGYNQPQHF
-	TRBV5-5	CASSLRAGGQPQHF
once	TRBV9	CASSGRIAGGPLNTGELFF
-	TRBV30	CAWRGWDRGANEKLFF
-	TRBV5-1	CASSLEGTGGFRYDEQFF
-	TRBV10-3	CAISEDRNTEAFF
-	TRBV6-2/TRBV6-3	CASSPSGVSTDTQYF
-	TRBV6-4	CASSPGTGTSVAGYTF
-	TRBV14	CASSVGWSSYNSPLHF
-	TRBV7-8	CASSPRVAYNEQFF
-	TRBV29-1	CSVEGLAGKRYNEQFF
-	TRBV27	CASSLNSGEIQETQYF
-	TRBV11-3	CASSPTTGYNEQFF